These 13 T cell receptor beta chains came from one sample sequenced in a study of blood T cell repertoires in COVID-19. Sequencing was performed with immunoSEQ multiplex PCR; in TCRdb, only in-frame clones are kept and a portion is missing. The sample holds about 240,000 clones, roughly nine tenths seen once. Sequencing was done on a sample of peripheral blood. Every receptor here comes from a man in his sixties who had recovered from COVID-19.

This clone was recorded only once. V is TRBV30 and J is TRBJ1-1; no reliable D call. The CDR3 is made up of 13 amino acids. The germline V gene has CDR1 GTSNPN and CDR2 SVGIG (reference sequence). With 0 bases removed from V and 8 bases from J, the gap between germline ends came to 13 bases. This chain's CDR3 is CAWSVPRSWEAFF. DNA for the CDR3: TGTGCCTGGAGTGTACCGAGGTCGTGGGAAGCTTTCTTT. Using reference TRBV30 and TRBJ1-1 for the parts outside the CDR3, the full variable domain is SQTIHQWPATLVQPVGSPLSLECTVEGTSNPNLYWYRQAAGRGLQLLFYSVGIGQISSEVPQNLSASRPQDRQFILSSKKLLLSDSGFYLCAWSVPRSWEAFFGQGTRLTVV.

In its sample, this clone was seen a few times. The chain's CDR3 is CASSTGTASGNTIYF. The DNA of the CDR3 is TGTGCCAGTAGTACTGGGACAGCCTCTGGAAACACCATATATTTT. The chain combines TRBV19 with TRBJ1-3; 7 bases fit TRBD1. CDR1 and CDR2 from the germline V gene are LNHDA and SQIVND (reference sequence). The J segment lost 0 bases and the V segment lost 4 bases, leaving 3 bases of the junction unmatched. The CDR3 length is 15 residues.

V gene TRBV9 combines with J gene TRBJ1-3; 7 nucleotides align to TRBD1. The CDR3 loop spans 16 amino acids. The germline gives CDR1 SGDLS, CDR2 YYNGEE. V trimming: 3 bases; J trimming: 2 bases; junction bases outside the gene matches: 8. CDR3 sequence: CASSAEQGTAGNTIYF. Here the CDR3 DNA reads TGTGCCAGCAGCGCCGAACAGGGGACTGCTGGAAACACCATATATTTT.

This sequence joins TRBV5-1 and TRBJ2-3; D may be TRBD2 (7 bases). The germline CDR1 and CDR2 sequences are SGHRS and YFSETQ. Trimming removed 4 bases at V and 0 bases at J, with 15 bases between. The CDR3 sequence is 16 residues long. CDR3 sequence: CASSPGGGTSTDTQYF. As DNA, the CDR3 is TGCGCCAGCAGCCCGGGGGGCGGAACTAGCACAGATACGCAGTATTTT.

V gene TRBV7-9 combines with J gene TRBJ1-6, with 7 nucleotides matching TRBD1. V shed 7 bases and J 7 bases; nucleotides not matched to a gene: 7. Per germline, CDR1 SEHNR and CDR2 FQNEAQ (reference sequence). The CDR3 loop spans 14 amino acids. The CDR3 spells CASTSTGNNSPLHF. The CDR3 DNA reads TGTGCCAGCACCTCGACAGGGAACAATTCACCCCTCCACTTT.

The rearrangement joins TRBV19 to TRBJ1-2; perhaps TRBD1 as D (5 bases). The CDR3 loop spans 16 amino acids. Trimming removed 7 bases from V and 4 bases from J, with 22 bases in between. Germline CDR1 LNHDA, CDR2 SQIVND (reference sequence). The CDR3 loop is CASTHDVGGIPYGYTF. The CDR3 DNA follows: TGTGCCAGTACCCACGATGTGGGGGGGATACCCTATGGCTACACCTTC.

The V and J genes are TRBV19 and TRBJ1-5; possible D gene TRBD1, 6 bases. The CDR3 spans 15 residues. Trimming cost V 5 bases and J 0 bases, with 11 bases left between them. CDR1 and CDR2 (germline): LNHDA, SQIVND (reference sequence). In nucleotides, the CDR3 is TGTGCCAGTAGTCCAACAGGGTATAGCAATCAGCCCCAGCATTTT. It specifies CASSPTGYSNQPQHF.

The chain carries TRBV24-1 and TRBJ1-2, with D unclear. V lost 5 bases to trimming and J lost 6 bases, with 9 bases between them. This CDR3 has 12 residues. In germline, CDR1 is KGHDR, CDR2 SFDVKD. The CDR3: CATSAQADGYTF. The CDR3 bases are TGTGCCACCAGTGCCCAGGCTGATGGCTACACCTTC.

The rearrangement links TRBV3-1 (or the pseudogene TRBV3-2) to TRBJ2-3, with 7 bases aligning to TRBD1. The CDR3 extends over 15 amino acids. With V trimmed by 1 base and J by 5 bases, 6 bases remained unmatched. The germline V gene has CDR1 LGHDT and CDR2 YNNKEL (reference sequence). The CDR3 here is CASSQGGGKVDTQYF. The CDR3 DNA reads TGTGCCAGCAGCCAAGGAGGGGGCAAGGTAGATACGCAGTATTTT.

This clone was seen only once. The V call is TRBV11-3, the J call TRBJ2-7, with D perhaps matching TRBD2 (6 bases). Looked up from germline, CDR1 is SGHNT and CDR2 is YENEEA. CDR3 length equals 13 residues. The ends were cut back, 5 bases at V and 4 bases at J, with 12 bases in the middle. The CDR3 DNA follows: TGTGCCAGCAGCAACTGGGGGGAGTACGAGCAGTACTTC. Encoded protein: CASSNWGEYEQYF.

The chain has TRBV6-5 and TRBJ1-2, with D perhaps matching TRBD1 (6 bases). Looked up from germline, CDR1 is MNHEY and CDR2 is SVGAGI. Trimming cost V 0 bases and J 8 bases, with 16 bases left between them. This CDR3 is 15 amino acids long. The CDR3 here is CASSYSQGGALGYTF. CDR3 coding DNA: TGTGCCAGCAGTTACTCCCAAGGGGGGGCGCTGGGCTACACCTTC.

The J gene is TRBJ2-1, the V gene TRBV7-9; a weak D match, TRBD1 (6 bases). There are 16 residues in the CDR3. Germline-derived CDR1 and CDR2 are SEHNR and FQNEAQ (reference sequence). The ends were cut back, 5 bases at V and 8 bases at J, with 22 bases in the middle. DNA for the CDR3: TGTGCCAGCAGCCAGAAGGGGACACTAGAGGTACATGAGCAGTTCTTC. Translating it yields CASSQKGTLEVHEQFF.

The CDR3 nucleotides read TGTGCCAGCAGACGACAGGGGGGGCCGATCGGGGAGCTGTTTTTT. Encoded protein: CASRRQGGPIGELFF. V and J are TRBV6-5 and TRBJ2-2; 9 positions match TRBD1. CDR3 size: 15 residues. V was pared by 6 bases and J by 7 bases, with 9 bases of the junction left unmatched. Germline CDR1 MNHEY, CDR2 SVGAGI.